This paragraph covers one T cell receptor beta chain sequence. No antigen is known for it. These data come from a study of T cells in Graves' hyperthyroidism and ophthalmopathy. Study-wide results and caveats: Most thyroid clonotypes expanded above 0.001 were also detected in blood.

Clinical symptoms, serum thyroxine and TRAb, thyroid ultrasound and orbital computed tomography together formed the diagnostic basis. Germline V gene sequence: CDR1 SQVTM, CDR2 ANQGSEA. This CDR3 is 13 amino acids long. V lost 8 bases, J lost 4 bases, and 7 bases stayed unmatched. TCR beta CDR3 regions were amplified from RNA transcripts. During a first-round RT-PCR of the TCR CDR3, the HTBI primer set was used. Each CDR3 protein gets one entry after TCRdb re-called the multiplex PCR reads with MiXCR. The profile shows about 560,000 distinct CDR3 sequences, roughly 46% of them singletons. The chain carries TRBV29-1 and TRBJ2-5; 10 bases agree with TRBD1. The sample was peripheral blood or thyroid tissue (not recorded which). This sequence originates from a woman under 30 with Graves' hyperthyroidism. Here the CDR3 DNA reads TGCAGCCAAGTGACAGGGGGCGCAGAGACCCAGTACTTC. Its translation is CSQVTGGAETQYF.